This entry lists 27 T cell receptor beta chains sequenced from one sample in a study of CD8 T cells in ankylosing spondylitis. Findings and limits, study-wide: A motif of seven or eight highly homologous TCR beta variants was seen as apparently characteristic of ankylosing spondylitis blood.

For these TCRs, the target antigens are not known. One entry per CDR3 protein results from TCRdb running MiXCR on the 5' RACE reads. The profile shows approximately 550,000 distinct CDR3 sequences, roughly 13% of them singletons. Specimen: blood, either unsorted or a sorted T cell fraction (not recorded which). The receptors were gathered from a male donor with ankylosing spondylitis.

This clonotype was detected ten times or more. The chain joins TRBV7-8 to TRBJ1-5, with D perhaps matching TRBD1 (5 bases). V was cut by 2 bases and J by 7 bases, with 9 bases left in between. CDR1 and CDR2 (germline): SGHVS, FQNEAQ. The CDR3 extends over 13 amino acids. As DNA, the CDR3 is TGTGCCAGCAGCTTATATGGGGACCAGCCCCAGCATTTT. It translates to CASSLYGDQPQHF.

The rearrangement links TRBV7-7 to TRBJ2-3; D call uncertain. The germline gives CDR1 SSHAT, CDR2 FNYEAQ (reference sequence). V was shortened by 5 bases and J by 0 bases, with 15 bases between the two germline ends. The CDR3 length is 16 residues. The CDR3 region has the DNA TGTGCCAGCAGCCCCCTCGGTCCTGCGAGCACAGATACGCAGTATTTT. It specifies CASSPLGPASTDTQYF.

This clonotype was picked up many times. This CDR3 is CATSDPTGGDTEAFF. DNA for the CDR3: TGTGCCACCAGTGATCCGACAGGCGGGGACACTGAAGCTTTCTTT. The V call is TRBV24-1, the J call TRBJ1-1; D is perhaps TRBD1 (6 bases). V was cut by 3 bases and J by 3 bases, with 13 bases left in between. The CDR3 has 15 residues. CDR1 is KGHDR, CDR2 SFDVKD, per germline.

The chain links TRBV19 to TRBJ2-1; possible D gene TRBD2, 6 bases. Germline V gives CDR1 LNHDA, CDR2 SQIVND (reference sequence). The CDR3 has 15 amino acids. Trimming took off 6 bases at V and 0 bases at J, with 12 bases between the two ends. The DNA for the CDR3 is TGTGCCAGTAGGGCTAGCGATAGCTCCTACAATGAGCAGTTCTTC. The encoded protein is CASRASDSSYNEQFF.

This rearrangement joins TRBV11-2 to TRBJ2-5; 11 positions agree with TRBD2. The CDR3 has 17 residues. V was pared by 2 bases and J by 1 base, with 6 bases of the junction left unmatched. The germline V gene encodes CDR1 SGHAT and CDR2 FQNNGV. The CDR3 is CASSLKGTSGLQETQYF. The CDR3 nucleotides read TGTGCCAGCAGCTTAAAAGGGACTAGCGGACTCCAAGAGACCCAGTACTTC.

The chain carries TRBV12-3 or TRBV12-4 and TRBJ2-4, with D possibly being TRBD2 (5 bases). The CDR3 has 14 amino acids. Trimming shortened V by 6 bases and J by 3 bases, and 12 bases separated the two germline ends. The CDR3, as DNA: TGTGCCAGCAGCCCAGGACTCATCAAAAACATTCAGTACTTC. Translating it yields CASSPGLIKNIQYF.

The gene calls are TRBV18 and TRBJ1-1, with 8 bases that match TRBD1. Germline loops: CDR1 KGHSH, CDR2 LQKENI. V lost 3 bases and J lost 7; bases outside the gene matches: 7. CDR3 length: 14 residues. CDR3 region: CASSPDRGWIEAFF. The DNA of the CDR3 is TGTGCCAGCTCACCCGACAGGGGATGGATTGAAGCTTTCTTT.

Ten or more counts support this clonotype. This chain's CDR3 is CASSILDLASSEQYF. The CDR3 bases are TGTGCCAGCAGTATACTGGACCTGGCCTCGTCGGAGCAGTACTTC. The chain has TRBV28 and TRBJ2-7; D is uncertain. Germline loops: CDR1 MDHEN, CDR2 SYDVKM. The germline V and J ends were trimmed by 5 bases and 7 bases, with 21 bases remaining between them. This CDR3 contains 15 residues.

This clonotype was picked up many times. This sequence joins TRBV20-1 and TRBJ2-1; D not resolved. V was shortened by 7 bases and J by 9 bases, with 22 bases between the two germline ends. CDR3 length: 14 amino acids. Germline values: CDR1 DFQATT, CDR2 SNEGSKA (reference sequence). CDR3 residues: CSVSRSVGLIEQFF. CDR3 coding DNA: TGCAGTGTTAGCAGAAGTGTCGGCTTGATTGAGCAGTTCTTC.

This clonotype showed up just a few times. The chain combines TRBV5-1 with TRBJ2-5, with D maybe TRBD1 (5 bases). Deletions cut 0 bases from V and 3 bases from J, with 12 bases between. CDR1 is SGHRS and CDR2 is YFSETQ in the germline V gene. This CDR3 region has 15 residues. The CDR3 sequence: CASSLGPRGEETQYF. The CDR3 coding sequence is TGCGCCAGCAGCTTGGGGCCAAGGGGTGAAGAGACCCAGTACTTC.

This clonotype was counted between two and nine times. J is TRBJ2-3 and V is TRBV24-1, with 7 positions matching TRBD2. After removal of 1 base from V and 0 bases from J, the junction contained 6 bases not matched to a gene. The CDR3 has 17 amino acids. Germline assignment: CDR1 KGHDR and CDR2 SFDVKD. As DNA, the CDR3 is TGTGCCACCAGTGATTTTGCCAGCGGGGAAAGCACAGATACGCAGTATTTT. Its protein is CATSDFASGESTDTQYF.

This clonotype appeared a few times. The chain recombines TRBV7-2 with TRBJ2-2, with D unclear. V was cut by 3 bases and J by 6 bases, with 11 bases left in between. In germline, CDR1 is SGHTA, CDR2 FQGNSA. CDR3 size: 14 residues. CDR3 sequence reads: CASSFPDQAGELFF. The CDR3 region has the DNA TGTGCCAGCAGCTTCCCGGATCAAGCCGGGGAGCTGTTTTTT.

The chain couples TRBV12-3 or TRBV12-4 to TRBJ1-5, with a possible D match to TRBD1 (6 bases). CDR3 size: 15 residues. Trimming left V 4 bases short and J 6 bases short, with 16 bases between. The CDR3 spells CASSSPRTGLQPQHF. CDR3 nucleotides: TGTGCCAGCAGTTCGCCCCGAACAGGGCTTCAGCCCCAGCATTTT.

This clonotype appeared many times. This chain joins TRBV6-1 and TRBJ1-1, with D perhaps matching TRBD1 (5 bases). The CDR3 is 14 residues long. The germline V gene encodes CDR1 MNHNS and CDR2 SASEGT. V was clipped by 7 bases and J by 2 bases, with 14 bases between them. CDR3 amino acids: CASTAGPRNTEAFF. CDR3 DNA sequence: TGTGCCAGCACTGCGGGACCGAGAAACACTGAAGCTTTCTTT.

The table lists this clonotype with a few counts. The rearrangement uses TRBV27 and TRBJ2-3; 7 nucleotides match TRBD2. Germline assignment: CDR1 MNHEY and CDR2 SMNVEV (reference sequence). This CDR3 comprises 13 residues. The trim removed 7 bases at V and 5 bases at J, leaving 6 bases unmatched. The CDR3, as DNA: TGTGCCAGCAAGTCCCGCGGGAGAGATACGCAGTATTTT. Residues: CASKSRGRDTQYF.

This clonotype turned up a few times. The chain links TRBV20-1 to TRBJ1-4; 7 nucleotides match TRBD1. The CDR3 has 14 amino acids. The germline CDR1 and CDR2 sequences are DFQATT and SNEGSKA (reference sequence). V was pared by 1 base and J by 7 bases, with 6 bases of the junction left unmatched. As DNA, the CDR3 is TGCAGTGCTAGAGGACAGGGAGGCGGTGAAAAACTGTTTTTT. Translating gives CSARGQGGGEKLFF.

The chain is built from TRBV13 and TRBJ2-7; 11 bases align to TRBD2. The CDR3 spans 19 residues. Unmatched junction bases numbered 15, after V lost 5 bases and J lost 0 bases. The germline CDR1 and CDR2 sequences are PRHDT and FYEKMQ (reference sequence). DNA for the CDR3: TGTGCCAGCAGCACACACATAGCGGGAGGGTCACCTTTCTCCTACGAGCAGTACGTC. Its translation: CASSTHIAGGSPFSYEQYV.

Written as DNA, the CDR3 is TGCGCCAGCCGCGCACAGGGGGCAATGGGACTGGACACTGAAGCTTTCTTT. Translation: CASRAQGAMGLDTEAFF. The rearrangement links TRBV5-1 to TRBJ1-1; the match to TRBD1 covers 9 bases. The CDR3 has 17 amino acids. In germline, CDR1 is SGHRS, CDR2 YFSETQ. V shed 7 bases, J shed 3 bases, and the junction held 16 bases outside the gene matches.

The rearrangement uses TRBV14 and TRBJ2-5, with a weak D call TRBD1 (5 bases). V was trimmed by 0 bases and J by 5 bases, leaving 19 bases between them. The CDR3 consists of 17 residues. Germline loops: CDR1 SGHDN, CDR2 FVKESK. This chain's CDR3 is CASSQDRASLSRETQYF. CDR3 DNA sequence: TGTGCCAGCAGCCAAGACAGGGCATCTCTATCCAGGGAGACCCAGTACTTC.

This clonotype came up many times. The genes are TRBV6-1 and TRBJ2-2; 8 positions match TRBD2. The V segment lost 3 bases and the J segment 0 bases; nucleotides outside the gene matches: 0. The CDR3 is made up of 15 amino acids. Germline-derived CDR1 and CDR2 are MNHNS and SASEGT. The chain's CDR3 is CASSEGLANTGELFF. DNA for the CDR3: TGTGCCAGCAGTGAGGGACTAGCGAACACCGGGGAGCTGTTTTTT.

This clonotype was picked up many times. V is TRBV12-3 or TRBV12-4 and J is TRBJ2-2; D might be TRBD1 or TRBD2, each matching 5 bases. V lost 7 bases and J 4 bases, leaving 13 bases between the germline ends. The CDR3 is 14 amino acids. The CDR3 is CASTPRGGTGELFF. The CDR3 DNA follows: TGTGCCAGCACCCCCCGGGGCGGCACCGGGGAGCTGTTTTTT.

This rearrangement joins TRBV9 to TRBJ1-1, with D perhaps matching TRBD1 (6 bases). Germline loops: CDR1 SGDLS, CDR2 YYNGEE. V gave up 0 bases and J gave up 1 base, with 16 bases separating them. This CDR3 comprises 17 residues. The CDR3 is CASSVGIGGFGNTEAFF. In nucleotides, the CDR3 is TGTGCCAGCAGCGTAGGTATTGGGGGCTTCGGGAACACTGAAGCTTTCTTT. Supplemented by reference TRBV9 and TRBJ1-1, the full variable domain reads DSGVTQTPKHLITATGQRVTLRCSPRSGDLSVYWYQQSLDQGLQFLIQYYNGEERAKGNILERFSAQQFPDLHSELNLSSLELGDSALYFCASSVGIGGFGNTEAFFGQGTRLTVV.

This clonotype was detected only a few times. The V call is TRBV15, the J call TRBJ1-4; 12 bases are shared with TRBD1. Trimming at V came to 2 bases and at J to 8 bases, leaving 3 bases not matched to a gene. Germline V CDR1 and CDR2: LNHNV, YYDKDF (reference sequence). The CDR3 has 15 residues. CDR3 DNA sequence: TGTGCCACCAGCAGACGGGACAGGGGGCTCGAAAAACTGTTTTTT. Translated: CATSRRDRGLEKLFF.

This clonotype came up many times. The chain's CDR3 is CASSRWDSDTEAFF. CDR3 coding DNA: TGTGCCAGCAGCCGCTGGGACTCTGACACTGAAGCTTTCTTT. The chain links TRBV5-6 to TRBJ1-1; tentative D call: TRBD1 (5 bases). V was clipped by 4 bases and J by 3 bases, with 13 bases between them. The CDR3 is 14 residues long. Germline V gene sequence: CDR1 SGHDT, CDR2 YYEEEE.

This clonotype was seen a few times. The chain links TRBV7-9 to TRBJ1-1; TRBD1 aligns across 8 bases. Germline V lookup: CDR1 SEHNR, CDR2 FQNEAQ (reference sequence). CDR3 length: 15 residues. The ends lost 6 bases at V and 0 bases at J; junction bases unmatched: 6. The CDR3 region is CASSPTGAMNTEAFF. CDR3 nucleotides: TGTGCCAGCAGTCCGACAGGGGCCATGAACACTGAAGCTTTCTTT.

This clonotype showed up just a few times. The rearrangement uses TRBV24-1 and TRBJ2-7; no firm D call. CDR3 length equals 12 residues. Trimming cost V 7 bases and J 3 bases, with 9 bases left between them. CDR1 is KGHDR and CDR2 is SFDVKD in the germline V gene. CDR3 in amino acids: CATREKGYEQYV. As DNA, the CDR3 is TGTGCCACCAGGGAGAAGGGCTACGAGCAGTACGTC.

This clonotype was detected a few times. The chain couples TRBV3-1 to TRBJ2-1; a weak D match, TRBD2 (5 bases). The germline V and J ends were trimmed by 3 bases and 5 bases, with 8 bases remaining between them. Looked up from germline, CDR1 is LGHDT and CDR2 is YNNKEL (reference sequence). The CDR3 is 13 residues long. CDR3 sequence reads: CASSHSGNNEQFF. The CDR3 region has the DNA TGTGCCAGCAGCCATTCCGGGAACAATGAGCAGTTCTTC.